This is a list of T cell receptor beta chains from one sample in a study of CD8+ T cells in alopecia areata. Clones were read by immunoSEQ multiplex PCR, and TCRdb kept only the in-frame ones, dropping some. The sample yields around 190,000 clones, 50% to 75% seen once. Sample: CD4+ T cells sorted from blood, taken at week 4, from a patient treated with tofacitinib. All receptors derive from a human donor with alopecia areata. The CDR3 runs from the conserved cysteine through the conserved F or W. Fields, in order: V gene, D gene, J gene, clone size, CDR3 DNA, CDR3 protein. A D gene is named only where the DNA matches it firmly. Not all rows give a size; the values are once, few, many and, for expanded clones, a class.

v_gene: TRBV5-1; d_gene: NA; j_gene: TRBJ2-5; abundance: once; CDR3nt: TGCGCCAGCAGCTTGATTCCAGGTCCACAAGAGACCCAGTACTTC; CDR3aa: CASSLIPGPQETQYF
v_gene: TRBV27; d_gene: NA; j_gene: TRBJ1-1; abundance: once; CDR3nt: TGTGCCAGCAGTGAAGGTGGATCTGAAGCTTTCTTT; CDR3aa: CASSEGGSEAFF
v_gene: TRBV7-3; d_gene: NA; j_gene: TRBJ1-5; abundance: few; CDR3nt: TGTGCCAGCAGCTCCGAGGAAAATAGCAATCAGCCCCAGCATTTT; CDR3aa: CASSSEENSNQPQHF
v_gene: TRBV25-1; d_gene: NA; j_gene: TRBJ1-2; abundance: NA; CDR3nt: TGTGCCAGCAGTGGAGGGGCATCCGGGGGCTACACCTTC; CDR3aa: CASSGGASGGYTF
v_gene: TRBV15; d_gene: NA; j_gene: TRBJ1-6; abundance: NA; CDR3nt: TGTGCCACCAGCAGAGATTTCGGCAGGGGAATGAATTCACCCCTCCACTTT; CDR3aa: CATSRDFGRGMNSPLHF
v_gene: TRBV25-1; d_gene: TRBD1; j_gene: TRBJ1-1; abundance: NA; CDR3nt: TGTGCCAGCAGTGATCTCGGACAGGGAAAAGCTTTCTTT; CDR3aa: CASSDLGQGKAFF
v_gene: TRBV29-1; d_gene: NA; j_gene: TRBJ1-1; abundance: NA; CDR3nt: TGCAGCGTTGAAGGGACAGCGAACACTGAAGCTTTCTTT; CDR3aa: CSVEGTANTEAFF
v_gene: TRBV7-9; d_gene: TRBD2; j_gene: TRBJ2-5; abundance: NA; CDR3nt: TGTGCCATCCATTATACCGGCCATGGACTAGCTGAACAGACCCAGTACTTC; CDR3aa: CAIHYTGHGLAEQTQYF
v_gene: TRBV10-3; d_gene: NA; j_gene: TRBJ2-5; abundance: NA; CDR3nt: TGTGCCATCAGTGATTCTGGTCAAGAGACCCAGTACTTC; CDR3aa: CAISDSGQETQYF
v_gene: TRBV4-2; d_gene: NA; j_gene: TRBJ2-3; abundance: NA; CDR3nt: TGTGCCAGCAGCCAAGAGTGGGGGGGCTCGACAGATACGCAGTATTTT; CDR3aa: CASSQEWGGSTDTQYF
v_gene: TRBV6-5; d_gene: TRBD1; j_gene: TRBJ1-1; abundance: few; CDR3nt: TGTGCCAGCAGCCCGGACAGGGGGGGGACTGAAGCTTTCTTT; CDR3aa: CASSPDRGGTEAFF
v_gene: TRBV6-4; d_gene: TRBD1; j_gene: TRBJ1-5; abundance: once; CDR3nt: TGTGCCAGCAGTCCCCCGACAGGGGACGGCAATCAGCCCCAGCATTTT; CDR3aa: CASSPPTGDGNQPQHF
v_gene: TRBV18; d_gene: NA; j_gene: TRBJ2-7; abundance: NA; CDR3nt: TGTGCCAGCTCACCACAAAATAACTACGAGCAGTACTTC; CDR3aa: CASSPQNNYEQYF
v_gene: TRBV5-1; d_gene: NA; j_gene: TRBJ2-2; abundance: NA; CDR3nt: TGCGCCAGCAGCTTGAGCGGCAGGGACACCGGGGAGCTGTTTTTT; CDR3aa: CASSLSGRDTGELFF
v_gene: TRBV30; d_gene: TRBD2; j_gene: TRBJ2-5; abundance: once; CDR3nt: TGTGCCTGGAGTGGGACTAGCGGGGGAAAGACCCAGTACTTC; CDR3aa: CAWSGTSGGKTQYF
v_gene: TRBV5-5; d_gene: TRBD1; j_gene: TRBJ2-4; abundance: NA; CDR3nt: TGTGCCAGCAGGTTGGGACAGGGAGTTTCCAAAAACATTCAGTACTTC; CDR3aa: CASRLGQGVSKNIQYF
v_gene: TRBV7-2; d_gene: NA; j_gene: TRBJ1-1; abundance: NA; CDR3nt: TGTGCCTCTACCGCCAACACTGAAGCTTTCTTT; CDR3aa: CASTANTEAFF
v_gene: TRBV6-5; d_gene: NA; j_gene: TRBJ2-7; abundance: NA; CDR3nt: TGTGCCAGCTCTTTCAGTGGGGGTCGCGAGCAGTACTTC; CDR3aa: CASSFSGGREQYF
v_gene: TRBV18; d_gene: NA; j_gene: TRBJ1-1; abundance: few; CDR3nt: TGTGCCAGCTCAGGGGAGGATTTGGCTTTCTTT; CDR3aa: CASSGEDLAFF
v_gene: TRBV30; d_gene: NA; j_gene: TRBJ1-5; abundance: NA; CDR3nt: TGTGCCTGGAGTGACGGCCATTATAGCAATCAGCCCCAGCATTTT; CDR3aa: CAWSDGHYSNQPQHF
v_gene: TRBV6-1; d_gene: TRBD1; j_gene: TRBJ1-2; abundance: NA; CDR3nt: TGTGCCAGCAGTGTGGGACAGGGGGCCGGTGGCTACACCTTC; CDR3aa: CASSVGQGAGGYTF
v_gene: TRBV7-2; d_gene: TRBD1; j_gene: TRBJ2-3; abundance: once; CDR3nt: TGTGCCAGCAGCCCAGGGACAGAATCAGATACGCAGTATTTT; CDR3aa: CASSPGTESDTQYF
v_gene: TRBV18; d_gene: NA; j_gene: TRBJ1-1; abundance: NA; CDR3nt: TGTGCCAGCTCACCACTTTCGGGATCTGAAGCTTTCTTT; CDR3aa: CASSPLSGSEAFF
v_gene: TRBV5-4; d_gene: NA; j_gene: TRBJ1-6; abundance: NA; CDR3nt: TGTGCCAGCAGCTCGGGGGGGGCTTATAATTCACCCCTCCACTTT; CDR3aa: CASSSGGAYNSPLHF
v_gene: TRBV21-1; d_gene: NA; j_gene: TRBJ1-5; abundance: NA; CDR3nt: TGTGCCAGCAGCAGCCAGACAGGGGGCAATCAGCCCCAGCATTTT; CDR3aa: CASSSQTGGNQPQHF